The 12 T cell receptor beta chains listed next were all sequenced from one sample in a study of blood T cell repertoires in COVID-19. Sequenced by immunoSEQ multiplex PCR; TCRdb stores in-frame clones only, minus some. The table shows approximately 490,000 clones, with about 90% occurring only once. The material sequenced was PBMCs or T cells enriched from blood (not recorded which). Receptor source: a woman aged 18 to 35 who had recovered from COVID-19.

A word on this clone: Within the sample, other DNA sequences also encode this same CDR3. This chain joins TRBV18 and TRBJ1-1; maybe TRBD1 (5 bases). The V end was cut by 3 bases, the J end by 5 bases, with 19 bases between. The CDR3 is made up of 16 amino acids. In germline, CDR1 is KGHSH, CDR2 LQKENI. The CDR3, as DNA: TGTGCCAGCTCACCCCCCCTTGGGGGGAGGGGAACTGAAGCTTTCTTT. This translates into CASSPPLGGRGTEAFF.

The chain recombines TRBV2 with TRBJ1-6, with 10 bases aligning to TRBD1. The CDR3 is made up of 15 amino acids. The J segment lost 9 bases and the V segment lost 0 bases, leaving 2 bases of the junction unmatched. Germline assignment: CDR1 SNHLY and CDR2 FYNNEI. The chain's CDR3 is CASSEAWTGGSPLHF. The CDR3 DNA reads as TGTGCCAGCAGTGAAGCCTGGACAGGGGGTTCACCCCTCCACTTT. Full variable domain (rest looked up from reference TRBV2 and TRBJ1-6): EPEVTQTPSHQVTQMGQEVILRCVPISNHLYFYWYRQILGQKVEFLVSFYNNEISEKSEIFDDQFSVERPDGSNFTLKIRSTKLEDSAMYFCASSEAWTGGSPLHFGNGTRLTVT.

The chain links TRBV12-5 to TRBJ1-5, with 7 bases lining up with TRBD1. This CDR3 has 16 amino acids. Germline-derived CDR1 and CDR2 are LGHNT and FRNRAP. With V trimmed by 1 base and J by 2 bases, 5 bases remained unmatched. The CDR3 loop is CASGLGQGRGNQPQHF. For the CDR3, the DNA is TGTGCTAGTGGTTTGGGACAGGGAAGAGGCAATCAGCCCCAGCATTTT.

The V call is TRBV7-6, the J call TRBJ1-2; D perhaps matches TRBD1 (5 bases). Germline V CDR1 and CDR2: SGHVS, FNYEAQ. V was pared by 1 base and J by 4 bases, with 7 bases between. The CDR3 runs to 13 residues. CDR3 region: CASSLGGGYGYTF. As DNA, the CDR3 is TGTGCCAGCAGCTTAGGGGGGGGCTATGGCTACACCTTC.

The chain carries TRBV3-1 (or the pseudogene TRBV3-2) and TRBJ2-7, with 12 bases identical to TRBD2. Trimming at V came to 4 bases and at J to 4 bases, leaving 5 bases not matched to a gene. The CDR3 runs 15 residues. Germline V CDR1 and CDR2: LGHDT, YNNKEL (reference sequence). The CDR3: CASSLGLAGKYEQYF. In DNA, the CDR3 is TGTGCCAGCAGCCTCGGACTAGCGGGGAAATACGAGCAGTACTTC.

V and J are TRBV25-1 and TRBJ1-1; D is unclear. Germline assignment: CDR1 MGHDK and CDR2 SYGVNS. V lost 5 bases and J 1 base, leaving 8 bases between the germline ends. The CDR3 is made up of 13 amino acids. The CDR3 DNA follows: TGTGCCAGCAGTTTCACACCGAACACTGAAGCTTTCTTT. Amino acids: CASSFTPNTEAFF.

V usage is TRBV7-2 and J usage is TRBJ1-5; D is ambiguous. The CDR3 is 16 residues long. Per the germline V gene, CDR1 is SGHTA and CDR2 is FQGNSA. Trimming cost V 1 base and J 4 bases, with 14 bases left between them. DNA of the CDR3: TGTGCCAGCAGCTTAGGTAATAGACTGCAAAATCAGCCCCAGCATTTT. It translates to CASSLGNRLQNQPQHF. Supplemented by reference TRBV7-2 and TRBJ1-5, the full variable domain reads GAGVSQSPSNKVTEKGKDVELRCDPISGHTALYWYRQSLGQGLEFLIYFQGNSAPDKSGLPSDRFSAERTGGSVSTLTIQRTQQEDSAVYLCASSLGNRLQNQPQHFGDGTRLSIL.

The chain is built from TRBV24-1 and TRBJ1-2, with a weak D call TRBD1 (5 bases). V dropped 4 bases and J dropped 6 bases, with 11 bases sitting between them. Germline V lookup: CDR1 KGHDR, CDR2 SFDVKD. The CDR3 totals 13 residues. The CDR3 loop is CATSDLDSHGYTF. The CDR3 coding sequence is TGTGCCACCAGTGACCTTGACAGTCATGGCTACACCTTC.

The chain recombines TRBV19 with TRBJ2-2; TRBD2 matches at 8 bases. The J segment lost 6 bases and the V segment lost 5 bases, leaving 11 bases of the junction unmatched. The CDR3 covers 16 residues. CDR1 is LNHDA, CDR2 SQIVND, per germline (reference sequence). In DNA, the CDR3 is TGTGCCAGTAGTTGGGGGACTAGAGCTGGACCCGGGGAGCTGTTTTTT. Amino acid sequence: CASSWGTRAGPGELFF.

There are a few counts of this clone. The chain has TRBV3-1 (or the pseudogene TRBV3-2) and TRBJ2-7, with D perhaps matching TRBD1 (5 bases). This CDR3 region has 15 residues. Germline lookup yields CDR1 LGHDT and CDR2 YNNKEL (reference sequence). Trimming shortened V by 0 bases and J by 3 bases, and 12 bases separated the two germline ends. DNA for the CDR3: TGTGCCAGCAGCCAAGAAGGGGTGGAGATCTACGAGCAGTACTTC. Translation: CASSQEGVEIYEQYF.

The gene calls are TRBV5-4 and TRBJ1-2; 7 positions match TRBD1. The trim removed 4 bases at V and 6 bases at J, leaving 3 bases unmatched. Per the germline V gene, CDR1 is SGHNT and CDR2 is YYREEE (reference sequence). This CDR3 is 12 amino acids long. DNA for the CDR3: TGTGCCAGCAGCCGGGGGACAGATGGCTACACCTTC. Its protein is CASSRGTDGYTF.

The chain links TRBV29-1 to TRBJ1-2, with 8 bases aligning to TRBD1. Trimming took 5 bases from V and 6 from J; bases not matched to a gene: 2. Germline V CDR1 and CDR2: SQVTM, ANQGSEA. The length of the CDR3 is 11 residues. CDR3 in amino acids: CSVLTGDGYTF. DNA of the CDR3: TGCAGCGTTTTGACAGGGGATGGCTACACCTTC.